The 3 T cell receptor beta chains given below trace back to one sample, sequenced in a study of blood T cell repertoires in COVID-19. Clones were sequenced by immunoSEQ multiplex PCR, and TCRdb holds only the in-frame ones, with some missing. The repertoire has about 140,000 clones, roughly 84% of them found once; the top ten carry roughly 8.7%. The sequenced sample consisted of peripheral blood. The origin of the receptors is a woman between 55 and 75 years old with acute or convalescent COVID-19.

In its sample, this clone was seen a few times. J is TRBJ1-2 and V is TRBV6-1; 10 positions agree with TRBD1. This CDR3 has 16 residues. The junction had 4 bases not matched to a gene; V was cut back by 1 base and J by 2 bases. From germline, CDR1 is MNHNS and CDR2 SASEGT. The CDR3 sequence is CASSEGDRGRNYGYTF. In nucleotides, the CDR3 is TGTGCCAGCAGTGAAGGGGACAGGGGACGGAACTATGGCTACACCTTC.

There are a few counts of this clone. The J gene is TRBJ1-1, the V gene TRBV19, with a tentative D call TRBD1 (6 bases). In germline, CDR1 is LNHDA, CDR2 SQIVND (reference sequence). This CDR3 is 13 amino acids long. V was cut by 3 bases and J by 5 bases, with 10 bases left in between. CDR3 sequence (DNA): TGTGCCAGTAGTATTGACAGGCTGACTGAAGCTTTCTTT. Protein: CASSIDRLTEAFF. The full variable domain, rest sourced from reference TRBV19 and TRBJ1-1, is DGGITQSPKYLFRKEGQNVTLSCEQNLNHDAMYWYRQDPGQGLRLIYYSQIVNDFQKGDIAEGYSVSREKKESFPLTVTSAQKNPTAFYLCASSIDRLTEAFFGQGTRLTVV.

The chain employs TRBV5-1 and TRBJ2-6, with 12 bases lining up with TRBD1. The CDR3 is 18 amino acids. CDR1 is SGHRS and CDR2 is YFSETQ in the germline V gene. The V segment lost 5 bases and the J segment 4 bases; nucleotides outside the gene matches: 10. The chain's CDR3 is CASRATGTGGVGANVLTF. The CDR3 nucleotides are TGCGCCAGCAGAGCCACCGGGACAGGGGGCGTGGGGGCCAACGTCCTGACTTTC.